These 29 T cell receptor beta chains were sequenced from one sample in a study of post-analysis software for immune sequencing data. Study findings and constraints: TRBV5-6, TRBV5-1 and TRBV20-1 belonged to a set of about 5 TRBV segments that were more frequent in patients than controls.

Which antigens these TCRs recognize remains unknown. Each TCR beta cDNA library carried unique molecular identifiers. TCRdb recomputed calls from the PCR reads with MiXCR, one row per CDR3 protein. Altogether about 460,000 distinct CDR3 sequences are present, roughly 45% being singletons, with the ten largest covering 12%. Source material: blood. The receptors stem from a girl under 18 with multiple sclerosis.

The J gene is TRBJ2-1, the V gene TRBV7-9, with 14 positions matching TRBD2. Trimming took 4 bases from V and 7 from J; bases not matched to a gene: 3. Germline V gene sequence: CDR1 SEHNR, CDR2 FQNEAQ (reference sequence). The CDR3 is 15 residues long. The DNA of the CDR3 is TGTGCCAGCAGCTCCGGGACTAGCGGGGGTAATGAGCAGTTCTTC. Its protein product is CASSSGTSGGNEQFF.

This clonotype was counted only a few times. The rearrangement joins TRBV25-1 to TRBJ2-1; 11 positions match TRBD2. Trimming at V came to 3 bases and at J to 9 bases, leaving 10 bases not matched to a gene. CDR1 is MGHDK, CDR2 SYGVNS, per germline. The CDR3 is 16 residues long. The CDR3 spells CASSDDSSGRYGEQFF. CDR3 sequence (DNA): TGTGCCAGCAGTGACGATTCTAGCGGGAGGTACGGTGAGCAGTTCTTC.

The rearrangement joins TRBV5-1 to TRBJ1-2; D gene unclear. Between the trimmed V and J ends, which lost 0 bases and 8 bases, there was a span of 14 bases. Germline V gives CDR1 SGHRS, CDR2 YFSETQ. CDR3 length: 14 amino acids. CDR3 sequence: CASSLESQTGGYTF. The CDR3 coding sequence is TGCGCCAGCAGCTTGGAATCTCAAACGGGAGGCTACACCTTC.

This chain connects TRBV27 to TRBJ2-6; D is perhaps TRBD2 (6 bases). The CDR3 runs to 15 residues. Deletions cut 10 bases from V and 2 bases from J, with 15 bases between. CDR1 and CDR2 from the germline V gene are MNHEY and SMNVEV (reference sequence). The CDR3 DNA is TGTGCCACCAGGGCGTGGAGGGCTGGGGCCAACGTCCTGACTTTC. It specifies CATRAWRAGANVLTF.

The CDR3 loop reads CSVEKAGGPEYNEQFF. DNA for the CDR3: TGCAGCGTTGAAAAAGCGGGAGGACCAGAATACAATGAGCAGTTCTTC. V and J are TRBV29-1 and TRBJ2-1; 9 bases align to TRBD2. Germline V gives CDR1 SQVTM, CDR2 ANQGSEA. The CDR3 length is 16 residues. V lost 2 bases to trimming and J lost 4 bases; unmatched junction nucleotides: 9.

This chain joins TRBV6-1 and TRBJ1-1; weak D call: TRBD1 (5 bases). The V gene's germline CDR1 is MNHNS and CDR2 SASEGT. The CDR3 extends over 16 amino acids. Trimming removed 6 bases at V and 0 bases at J, with 17 bases between. DNA of the CDR3: TGTGCCAGCAGCCCTACCTTCCGGGACTTGAACACTGAAGCTTTCTTT. This translates into CASSPTFRDLNTEAFF.

The gene calls are TRBV20-1 and TRBJ2-3; D is undetermined. Trimming shortened V by 1 base and J by 4 bases, and 3 bases separated the two germline ends. The CDR3 is 11 amino acids. Per germline, CDR1 DFQATT and CDR2 SNEGSKA (reference sequence). The chain's CDR3 is CSARAPDTQYF. CDR3 sequence (DNA): TGCAGTGCTAGAGCGCCAGATACGCAGTATTTT.

The V and J genes are TRBV7-9 and TRBJ2-5, with TRBD2 matching over 9 bases. The J call could be wrong; TRBJ2-7 is a better fit for the DNA end. CDR1 and CDR2 (germline): SEHNR, FQNEAQ (reference sequence). The CDR3 is 16 amino acids. For the CDR3, the DNA is TGTGCCAGCAGCTTAGGTATTAGCGGGAGTATCAACGAGCAGTACTTC. Its protein product is CASSLGISGSINEQYF.

The V gene is TRBV20-1, the J gene TRBJ2-1, with TRBD2 matching 10 bases. The CDR3 has 16 residues. V was pared by 5 bases and J by 5 bases, with 12 bases of the junction left unmatched. CDR1 DFQATT and CDR2 SNEGSKA come from the germline V gene (reference sequence). The CDR3 reads CSAGRPLAGVDNEQFF. The CDR3 DNA reads TGCAGTGCTGGTAGGCCCCTAGCGGGAGTGGACAATGAGCAGTTCTTC.

The chain has TRBV6-1 and TRBJ2-5; perhaps TRBD1 as D (5 bases). Germline CDR1 reads MNHNS; CDR2 reads SASEGT. This CDR3 region has 14 residues. Trimming cost V 8 bases and J 4 bases, with 17 bases left between them. The CDR3 is CASASGLVPETQYF. The CDR3 coding sequence is TGTGCCAGCGCGTCAGGGTTGGTCCCAGAGACCCAGTACTTC.

The chain combines TRBV20-1 with TRBJ2-5; no clear D. The length of the CDR3 is 13 residues. The germline CDR1 and CDR2 sequences are DFQATT and SNEGSKA (reference sequence). V was shortened by 3 bases and J by 0 bases, with 8 bases between the two germline ends. CDR3 residues: CSARSNYQETQYF. CDR3 DNA: TGCAGTGCTAGGTCTAACTACCAAGAGACCCAGTACTTC.

V gene TRBV20-1 combines with J gene TRBJ2-7, with a weak D call TRBD1 (6 bases). Germline V CDR1 and CDR2: DFQATT, SNEGSKA (reference sequence). The CDR3 sequence is 14 residues long. V was clipped by 2 bases and J by 5 bases, with 16 bases between them. CDR3 in DNA: TGCAGTGCTAGACACACCAGGGGTGTGGACGAGCAGTACTTC. Translated: CSARHTRGVDEQYF.

The chain is built from TRBV9 and TRBJ2-1; 13 bases map to TRBD2. The CDR3 loop spans 15 amino acids. Germline V lookup: CDR1 SGDLS, CDR2 YYNGEE. Trimming took 1 base from V and 8 from J; bases not matched to a gene: 3. The DNA of the CDR3 is TGTGCCAGCAGCGTATCAGGACTAGCGGGAGATGAGCAGTTCTTC. Translated: CASSVSGLAGDEQFF.

The rearrangement joins TRBV10-3 to TRBJ2-7; 8 nucleotides match TRBD2. The CDR3 spans 15 residues. Losses at the gene ends were 2 bases for V and 4 bases for J; bases not matched to a gene: 7. CDR1 and CDR2 (germline): ENHRY, SYGVKD. The CDR3 here is CAISEKASSGYEQYF. In DNA form, the CDR3 reads TGTGCCATCAGTGAGAAGGCATCTAGCGGGTACGAGCAGTACTTC.

This clonotype turned up a few times. The chain employs TRBV29-1 and TRBJ2-5; D gene uncertain. This CDR3 region has 11 residues. Trimming shortened V by 2 bases and J by 7 bases, and 8 bases separated the two germline ends. Germline V gene sequence: CDR1 SQVTM, CDR2 ANQGSEA. The CDR3 spells CSVEPKGTQYF. CDR3 nucleotide sequence: TGCAGCGTTGAACCGAAGGGGACCCAGTACTTC.

The chain links TRBV11-1 to TRBJ2-7; D gene unclear. The closer fit of TRBJ2-5 to the DNA end suggests the J call may be wrong. CDR3 length: 16 amino acids. Germline V CDR1 and CDR2: SGHAT, FQDESV (reference sequence). The CDR3 DNA reads as TGTGCCAGCAGCACAATCATAGGTGGCCAGTCGGAGACCCAGTACTTC. Translating gives CASSTIIGGQSETQYF.

This clonotype showed up just a few times. This rearrangement joins TRBV20-1 to TRBJ2-4; 13 bases match TRBD2. CDR1 and CDR2 (germline): DFQATT, SNEGSKA (reference sequence). Unmatched junction bases numbered 6, after V lost 6 bases and J lost 7 bases. The CDR3 extends over 14 amino acids. The CDR3 DNA is TGCAGTGCCTGGACTAGCGGGAGTTCCAACATTCAGTACTTC. Its translation is CSAWTSGSSNIQYF.

The chain uses TRBV6-5 and TRBJ2-7; 11 nucleotides agree with TRBD1. The CDR3 is 15 residues long. Germline-derived CDR1 and CDR2 are MNHEY and SVGAGI. The junction had 0 bases not matched to a gene; V was cut back by 0 bases and J by 2 bases. This chain's CDR3 is CASSYSGQGAYEQYF. DNA of the CDR3: TGTGCCAGCAGTTACTCGGGACAGGGGGCCTACGAGCAGTACTTC.

The chain joins TRBV29-1 to TRBJ2-1, with 11 positions matching TRBD2. Germline V gives CDR1 SQVTM, CDR2 ANQGSEA. With 6 bases clipped from V and 4 bases from J, the junction kept 11 bases outside the gene matches. The CDR3 has 16 amino acids. CDR3 sequence (DNA): TGCAGCGTCGCTGGGCCCACTAGCGGGGGTTACAATGAGCAGTTCTTC. Protein: CSVAGPTSGGYNEQFF.

The chain carries TRBV3-1 and TRBJ2-1, with 7 bases lining up with TRBD2. This CDR3 has 17 amino acids. With 1 base clipped from V and 8 bases from J, the junction kept 14 bases outside the gene matches. Germline assignment: CDR1 LGHDT and CDR2 YNNKEL (reference sequence). The CDR3 loop reads CASSQAPGTTIRDEQFF. The CDR3 bases are TGTGCCAGCAGCCAAGCCCCCGGGACTACCATCAGGGATGAGCAGTTCTTC.

V and J are TRBV18 and TRBJ2-7; D gene ambiguous. Germline V gene lookup returns CDR1 KGHSH and CDR2 LQKENI. V lost 1 base and J lost 2, with 12 bases in between. There are 15 residues in the CDR3. CDR3 sequence reads: CASSPRASETYEQYF. CDR3 nucleotide sequence: TGTGCCAGCTCACCACGGGCGAGCGAGACCTACGAGCAGTACTTC.

The chain links TRBV3-1 to TRBJ2-5, with 7 bases that match TRBD1. Germline-derived CDR1 and CDR2 are LGHDT and YNNKEL (reference sequence). The V gene end was trimmed by 4 bases and the J gene end by 1 base; junction bases not matched to a gene: 12. CDR3 length equals 17 residues. CDR3 protein: CASSRSPYRDSQETQYF. CDR3 DNA sequence: TGTGCCAGCAGCCGGAGCCCCTACCGGGACAGCCAAGAGACCCAGTACTTC.

This sequence joins TRBV11-2 and TRBJ2-4, with D maybe TRBD1 (6 bases). The CDR3 covers 15 residues. Between the trimmed V and J ends, which lost 0 bases and 11 bases, there was a span of 17 bases. Germline V gene data show CDR1 as SGHAT and CDR2 as FQNNGV. CDR3 sequence: CASSLDYGQGSVQYF. The CDR3 DNA sequence: TGTGCCAGCAGCTTAGATTATGGGCAGGGGAGCGTTCAGTACTTC.

The chain recombines TRBV6-5 with TRBJ1-2; weak D call: TRBD1 (6 bases). Trimming pared 2 bases from V and 6 bases from J, leaving 13 bases between. The CDR3 sequence is 14 residues long. CDR1 is MNHEY, CDR2 SVGAGI, per germline. CDR3 DNA: TGTGCCAGCAGTTACCAGCTGGGGGCGAATGGCTACACCTTC. Translating it yields CASSYQLGANGYTF.

V is TRBV12-3 or TRBV12-4 and J is TRBJ2-7; the D gene could be TRBD1 or TRBD2 (5 bases each). With 6 bases removed from V and 0 bases from J, the gap between germline ends came to 12 bases. The CDR3 contains 14 residues. CDR3 protein: CASRSSGSSYEQYF. CDR3 coding DNA: TGTGCCAGCAGAAGTTCAGGGAGCTCCTACGAGCAGTACTTC.

The chain links TRBV12-3 or TRBV12-4 to TRBJ1-1; no clear D gene. The CDR3 extends over 11 amino acids. The V end lost 9 bases, the J end lost 0 bases, and 5 bases lay between the germline ends. Written as DNA, the CDR3 is TGTGCCAGTGCAGTGAACACTGAAGCTTTCTTT. Encoded protein: CASAVNTEAFF.

The chain recombines TRBV7-6 with TRBJ2-5, with 8 bases aligning to TRBD1. This CDR3 comprises 14 residues. Trimming removed 1 base from V and 7 bases from J; junction bases left unmatched: 5. Germline CDR1 reads SGHVS; CDR2 reads FNYEAQ. This chain's CDR3 is CASSLEITGGTQYF. Here the CDR3 DNA reads TGTGCCAGCAGCTTAGAGATAACAGGGGGGACCCAGTACTTC.

DNA for the CDR3: TGTGCCAGCAGCCAAGGGTCAGGGTCGGGTCAGTTCTTC. Residues: CASSQGSGSGQFF. V usage is TRBV3-1 and J usage is TRBJ2-1, with D possibly being TRBD1 (5 bases). Germline CDR1 and CDR2: LGHDT and YNNKEL (reference sequence). V dropped 1 base and J dropped 13 bases, with 14 bases sitting between them. CDR3 size: 13 residues.

This clonotype has more than one count but fewer than ten. DNA for the CDR3: TGTGCCACCAGTGTTATCAGGGGACAGATGAATGAGCAGTTCTTC. It translates to CATSVIRGQMNEQFF. V usage is TRBV15 and J usage is TRBJ2-1; 7 nucleotides align to TRBD1. The CDR3 extends over 15 amino acids. Germline V gene sequence: CDR1 LNHNV, CDR2 YYDKDF (reference sequence). V lost 6 bases, J lost 7 bases, and 12 bases stayed unmatched.